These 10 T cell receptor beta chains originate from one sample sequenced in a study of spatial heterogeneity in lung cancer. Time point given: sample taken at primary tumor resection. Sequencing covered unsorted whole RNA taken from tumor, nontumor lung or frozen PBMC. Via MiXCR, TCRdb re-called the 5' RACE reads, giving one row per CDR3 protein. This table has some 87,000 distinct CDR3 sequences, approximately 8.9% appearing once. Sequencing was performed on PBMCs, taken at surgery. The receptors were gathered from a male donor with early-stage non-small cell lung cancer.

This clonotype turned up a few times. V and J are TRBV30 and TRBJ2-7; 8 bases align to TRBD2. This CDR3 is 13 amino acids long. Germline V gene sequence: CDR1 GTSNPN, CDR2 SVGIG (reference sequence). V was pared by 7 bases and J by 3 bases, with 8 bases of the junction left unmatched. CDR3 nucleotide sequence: TGTGCCTTGGAGGGGACTAGAAACTACGAGCAGTACTTC. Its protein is CALEGTRNYEQYF.

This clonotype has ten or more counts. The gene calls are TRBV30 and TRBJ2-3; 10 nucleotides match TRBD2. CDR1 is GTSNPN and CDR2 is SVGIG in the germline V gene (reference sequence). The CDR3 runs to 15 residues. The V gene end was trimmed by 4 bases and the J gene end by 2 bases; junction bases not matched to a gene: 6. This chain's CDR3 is CAWTPSGGPTDTQYF. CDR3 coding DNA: TGTGCCTGGACCCCTAGCGGGGGTCCCACAGATACGCAGTATTTT.

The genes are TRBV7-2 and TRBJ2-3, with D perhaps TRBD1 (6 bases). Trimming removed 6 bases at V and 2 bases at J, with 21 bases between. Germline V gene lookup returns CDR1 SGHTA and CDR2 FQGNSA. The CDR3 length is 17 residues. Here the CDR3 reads CASRPPGHQTPTDTQYF. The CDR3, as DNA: TGTGCCAGCAGGCCCCCGGGACACCAGACACCCACAGATACGCAGTATTTT.

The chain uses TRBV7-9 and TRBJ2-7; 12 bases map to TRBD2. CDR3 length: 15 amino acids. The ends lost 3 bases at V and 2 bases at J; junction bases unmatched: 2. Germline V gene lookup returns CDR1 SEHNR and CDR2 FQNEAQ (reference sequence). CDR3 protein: CASSFGLAGTYEQYF. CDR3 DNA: TGTGCCAGCAGCTTCGGACTAGCGGGAACCTACGAGCAGTACTTC.

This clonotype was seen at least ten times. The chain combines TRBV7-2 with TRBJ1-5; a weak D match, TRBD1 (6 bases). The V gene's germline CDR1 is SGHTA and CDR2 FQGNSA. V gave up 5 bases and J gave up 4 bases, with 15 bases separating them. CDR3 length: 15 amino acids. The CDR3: CASSATGLMNQPQHF. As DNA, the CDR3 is TGTGCCAGCAGCGCAACAGGGCTGATGAATCAGCCCCAGCATTTT.

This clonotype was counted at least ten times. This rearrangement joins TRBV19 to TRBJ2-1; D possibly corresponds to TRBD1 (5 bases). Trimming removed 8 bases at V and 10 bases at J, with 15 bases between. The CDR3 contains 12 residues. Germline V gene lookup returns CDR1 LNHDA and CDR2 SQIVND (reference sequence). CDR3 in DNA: TGTGCCAGTGAAGGGGTCCAGCCCGAGCAGTTCTTC. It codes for CASEGVQPEQFF.

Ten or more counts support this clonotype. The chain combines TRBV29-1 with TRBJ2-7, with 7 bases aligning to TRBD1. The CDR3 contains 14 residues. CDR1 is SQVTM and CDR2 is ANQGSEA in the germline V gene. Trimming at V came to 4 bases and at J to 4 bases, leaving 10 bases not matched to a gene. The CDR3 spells CSVVSGGVKYEQYF. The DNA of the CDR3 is TGCAGCGTTGTTTCAGGGGGAGTAAAGTACGAGCAGTACTTC.

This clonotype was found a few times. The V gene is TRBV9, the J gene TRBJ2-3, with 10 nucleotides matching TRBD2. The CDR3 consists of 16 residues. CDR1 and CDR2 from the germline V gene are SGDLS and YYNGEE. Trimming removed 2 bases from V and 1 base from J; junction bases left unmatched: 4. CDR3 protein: CASSVGTSERTDTQYF. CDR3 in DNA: TGTGCCAGCAGCGTTGGGACTAGCGAGCGCACAGATACGCAGTATTTT.

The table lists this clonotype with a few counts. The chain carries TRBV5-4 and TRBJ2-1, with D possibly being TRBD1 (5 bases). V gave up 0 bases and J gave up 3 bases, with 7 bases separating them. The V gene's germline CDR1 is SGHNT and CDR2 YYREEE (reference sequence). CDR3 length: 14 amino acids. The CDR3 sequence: CASSLEGVYNEQFF. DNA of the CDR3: TGTGCCAGCAGCTTGGAAGGGGTCTACAATGAGCAGTTCTTC.

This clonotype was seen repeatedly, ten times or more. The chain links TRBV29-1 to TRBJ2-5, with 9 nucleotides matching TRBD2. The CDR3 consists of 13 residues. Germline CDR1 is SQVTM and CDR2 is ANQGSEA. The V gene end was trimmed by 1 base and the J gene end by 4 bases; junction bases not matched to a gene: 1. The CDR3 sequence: CSVEGRGGETQYF. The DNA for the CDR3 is TGCAGCGTTGAAGGGCGGGGGGGAGAGACCCAGTACTTC.